A selection of T cell receptor beta chains follows, all from one sample in a study of shared clonotypes between healthy human individuals. Sequenced by immunoSEQ multiplex PCR; TCRdb stores in-frame clones only, minus some. Of roughly 1.5 million clones listed, under 99% are singletons. Sequenced input: naive CD4+ T cells sorted from blood. These TCRs come from a man younger than 40 in good health. The CDR3 runs from the conserved cysteine through the conserved F or W.

>TRBV4-1|TRBJ1-1
CASSQDSRNTEAFF
>TRBV5-8|TRBJ2-5
CASSLGAWETQYF
>TRBV2|TRBJ2-7
CASSEEEGLEQYF
>TRBV19|TRBJ2-3
CASTGRTSGSSDTQYF
>TRBV7-9|TRBJ2-1
CASSGNEQFF
>TRBV5-5|TRBJ1-1
CASSLGELVNTEAFF
>TRBV7-3|TRBJ2-1
CASSLTTRADEQFF
>TRBV5-1|TRBJ2-6
CASSGGTGPGLGDSGANVLTF
>TRBV9|TRBJ2-5
CASSGQAGHLQETQYF
>TRBV5-6|TRBJ1-2
CASSFGLDRGDGYTF
>TRBV19|TRBJ1-5
CASSIVYGRWTVGRQPQHF
>TRBV18|TRBJ1-2
CASSPVTSDGYTF
>TRBV23-1|TRBJ2-1
CASSQGRRQCQFF
>TRBV2|TRBJ2-2
CASRSDRVQRAAELFF
>TRBV6-5|TRBJ1-4
CASSYGSTGGFEKLFF
>TRBV7-9|TRBJ2-3
CASSFASGSSTDTQYF
>TRBV6-1|TRBJ2-6
CASSAIPGSLSGANVLTF
>TRBV5-1|TRBJ2-1
CASSIPSGGGAYNEQFF
>TRBV15|TRBJ2-1
CATSRDQGGAAYNEQFF
>TRBV11-2|TRBJ2-1
CASSPRTSGRVNEQFF
>TRBV14|TRBJ2-2
CASSQLLNTGELFF
>TRBV6-5|TRBJ2-7
CASSQGQGKYF
>TRBV7-9|TRBJ1-1
CAGSWTEAFF
>TRBV6-5|TRBJ2-1
CASSYPGQGLYNEQFF
>TRBV21-1|TRBJ2-1
CASSKDRGGVGRSYNEQFF
>TRBV5-1|TRBJ2-3
CASSLAGLAGVTDTQYF
>TRBV29-1|TRBJ1-1
CSSRANTEAFF